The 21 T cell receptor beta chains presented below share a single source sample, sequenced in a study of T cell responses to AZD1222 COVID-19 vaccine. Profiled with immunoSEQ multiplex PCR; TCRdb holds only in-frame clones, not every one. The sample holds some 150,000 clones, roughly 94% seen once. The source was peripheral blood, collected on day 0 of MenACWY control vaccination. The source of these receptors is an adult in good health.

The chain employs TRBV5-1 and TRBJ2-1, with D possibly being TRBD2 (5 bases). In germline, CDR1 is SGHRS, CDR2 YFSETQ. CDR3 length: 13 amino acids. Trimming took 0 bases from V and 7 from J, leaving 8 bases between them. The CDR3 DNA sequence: TGCGCCAGCAGCTTGGTCTCGGGGAATGAGCAGTTCTTC. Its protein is CASSLVSGNEQFF.

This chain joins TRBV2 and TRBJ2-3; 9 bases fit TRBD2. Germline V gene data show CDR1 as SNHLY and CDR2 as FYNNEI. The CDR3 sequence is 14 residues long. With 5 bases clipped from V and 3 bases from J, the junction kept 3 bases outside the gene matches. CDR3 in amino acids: CASSYSGRTDTQYF. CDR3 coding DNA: TGTGCCAGCAGTTATAGCGGGAGAACAGATACGCAGTATTTT.

CDR3 coding DNA: TGTGCCAGCAGGCTGGGAGGGGCCTCCTACGAGCAGTACTTC. Amino acid sequence: CASRLGGASYEQYF. The V call is TRBV7-2, the J call TRBJ2-7; TRBD2 matches at 7 bases. Unmatched junction bases numbered 5, after V lost 6 bases and J lost 0 bases. CDR3 length: 14 residues. The germline V gene encodes CDR1 SGHTA and CDR2 FQGNSA.

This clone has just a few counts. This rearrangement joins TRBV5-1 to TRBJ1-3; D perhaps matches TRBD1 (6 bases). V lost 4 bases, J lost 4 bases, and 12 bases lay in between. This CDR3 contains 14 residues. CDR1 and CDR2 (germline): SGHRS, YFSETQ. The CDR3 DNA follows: TGCGCCAGCAGCCCACAGGGTATAGGAAACACCATATATTTT. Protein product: CASSPQGIGNTIYF.

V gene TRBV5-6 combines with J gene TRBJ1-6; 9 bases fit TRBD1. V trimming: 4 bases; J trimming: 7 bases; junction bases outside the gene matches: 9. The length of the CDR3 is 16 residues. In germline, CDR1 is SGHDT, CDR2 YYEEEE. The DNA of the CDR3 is TGTGCCAGCAGCCCCTCAATGGGACAGGGAAATTCACCCCTCCACTTT. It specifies CASSPSMGQGNSPLHF.

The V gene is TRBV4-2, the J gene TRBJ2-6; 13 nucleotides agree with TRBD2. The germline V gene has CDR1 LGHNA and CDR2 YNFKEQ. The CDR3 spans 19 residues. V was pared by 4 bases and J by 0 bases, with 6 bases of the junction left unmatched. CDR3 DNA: TGTGCCAGCAGCCCCAGACTAGCGGGAGGCCTCTCTGGGGCCAACGTCCTGACTTTC. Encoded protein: CASSPRLAGGLSGANVLTF.

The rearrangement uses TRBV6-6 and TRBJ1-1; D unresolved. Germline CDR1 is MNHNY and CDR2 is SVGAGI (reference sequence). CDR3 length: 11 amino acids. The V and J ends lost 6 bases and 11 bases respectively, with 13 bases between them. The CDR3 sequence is CASSQIPSAFF. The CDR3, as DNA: TGTGCCAGCAGCCAAATCCCGTCGGCTTTCTTT.

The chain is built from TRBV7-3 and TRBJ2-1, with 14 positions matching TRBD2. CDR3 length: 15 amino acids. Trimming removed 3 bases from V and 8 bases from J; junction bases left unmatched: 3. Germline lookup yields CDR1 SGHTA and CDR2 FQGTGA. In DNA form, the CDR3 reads TGTGCCAGCAGCTTGGGACTAGCGGGAGTAGATGAGCAGTTCTTC. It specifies CASSLGLAGVDEQFF. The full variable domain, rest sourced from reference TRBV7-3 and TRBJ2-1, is GAGVSQTPSNKVTEKGKYVELRCDPISGHTALYWYRQSLGQGPEFLIYFQGTGAADDSGLPNDRFFAVRPEGSVSTLKIQRTERGDSAVYLCASSLGLAGVDEQFFGPGTRLTVL.

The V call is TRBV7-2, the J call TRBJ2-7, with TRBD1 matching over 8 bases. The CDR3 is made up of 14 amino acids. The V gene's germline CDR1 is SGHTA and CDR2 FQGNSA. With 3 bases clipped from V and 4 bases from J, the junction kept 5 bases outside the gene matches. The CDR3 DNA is TGTGCCAGCAGCTTGAGGACAGGGTTATACGAGCAGTACTTC. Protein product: CASSLRTGLYEQYF.

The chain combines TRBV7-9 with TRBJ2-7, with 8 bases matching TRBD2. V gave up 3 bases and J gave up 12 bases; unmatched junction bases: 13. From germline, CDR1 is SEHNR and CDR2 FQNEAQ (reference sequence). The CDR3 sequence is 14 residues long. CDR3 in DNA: TGTGCCAGCAGCTTCGGCGGGAGGACTATGAGTAGGTACTTC. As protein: CASSFGGRTMSRYF.

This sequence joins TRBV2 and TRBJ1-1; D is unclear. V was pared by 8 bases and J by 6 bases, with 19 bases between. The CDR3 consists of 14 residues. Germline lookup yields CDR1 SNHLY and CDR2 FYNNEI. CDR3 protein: CASVLETGSAEAFF. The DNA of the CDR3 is TGTGCCAGCGTTTTGGAAACGGGAAGCGCTGAAGCTTTCTTT.

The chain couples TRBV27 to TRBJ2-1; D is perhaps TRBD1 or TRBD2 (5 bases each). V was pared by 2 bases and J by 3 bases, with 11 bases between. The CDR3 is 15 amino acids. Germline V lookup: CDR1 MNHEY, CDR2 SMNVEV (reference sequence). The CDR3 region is CASSLVPGRYNEQFF. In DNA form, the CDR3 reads TGTGCCAGCAGTTTAGTCCCGGGACGCTACAATGAGCAGTTCTTC.

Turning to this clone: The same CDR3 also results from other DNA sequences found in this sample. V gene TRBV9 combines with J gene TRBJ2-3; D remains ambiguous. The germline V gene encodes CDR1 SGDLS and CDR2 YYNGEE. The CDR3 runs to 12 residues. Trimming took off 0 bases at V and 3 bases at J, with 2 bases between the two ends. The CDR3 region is CASSVGTDTQYF. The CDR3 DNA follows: TGTGCCAGCAGCGTAGGAACAGATACGCAGTATTTT.

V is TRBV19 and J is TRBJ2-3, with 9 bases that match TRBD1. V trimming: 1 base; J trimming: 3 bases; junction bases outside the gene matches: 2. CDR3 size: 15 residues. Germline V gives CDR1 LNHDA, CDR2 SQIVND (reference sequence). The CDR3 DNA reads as TGTGCCAGTAGTATAGGGACAGGGGCTACAGATACGCAGTATTTT. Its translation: CASSIGTGATDTQYF.

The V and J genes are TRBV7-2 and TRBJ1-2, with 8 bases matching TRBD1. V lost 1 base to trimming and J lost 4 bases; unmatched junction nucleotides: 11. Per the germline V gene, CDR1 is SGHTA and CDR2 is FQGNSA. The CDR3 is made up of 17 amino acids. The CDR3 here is CASSLDLGRGLTYGYTF. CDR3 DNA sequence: TGTGCCAGCAGCTTAGATTTAGGCAGGGGGCTTACCTATGGCTACACCTTC.

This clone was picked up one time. The CDR3 is CASKGTGARGTEAFF. The CDR3 DNA reads TGCGCCAGCAAAGGGACAGGGGCGCGGGGTACTGAAGCTTTCTTT. V is TRBV10-2 and J is TRBJ1-1; 10 nucleotides match TRBD1. This CDR3 is built from 15 residues. The junction had 10 bases not matched to a gene; V was cut back by 7 bases and J by 5 bases. CDR1 is WSHSY, CDR2 SAAADI, per germline.

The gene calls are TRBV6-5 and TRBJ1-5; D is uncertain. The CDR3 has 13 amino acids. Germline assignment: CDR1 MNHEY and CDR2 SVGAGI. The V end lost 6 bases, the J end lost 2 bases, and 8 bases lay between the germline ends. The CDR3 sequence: CASRGSGNQPQHF. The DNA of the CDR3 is TGTGCCAGCAGAGGGTCGGGCAATCAGCCCCAGCATTTT.

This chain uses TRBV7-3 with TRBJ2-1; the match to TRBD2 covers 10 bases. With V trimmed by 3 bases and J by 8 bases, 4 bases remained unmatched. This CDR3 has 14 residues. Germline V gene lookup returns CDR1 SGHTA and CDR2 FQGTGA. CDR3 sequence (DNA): TGTGCCAGCAGCTTCGGACTAGCGGTAGATGAGCAGTTCTTC. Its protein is CASSFGLAVDEQFF.

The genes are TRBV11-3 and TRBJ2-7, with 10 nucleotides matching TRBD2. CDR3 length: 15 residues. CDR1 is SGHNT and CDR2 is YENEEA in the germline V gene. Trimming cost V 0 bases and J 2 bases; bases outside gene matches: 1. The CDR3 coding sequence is TGTGCCAGCAGCTTAGAAGCGGGAGGGGCCTACGAGCAGTACTTC. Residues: CASSLEAGGAYEQYF.

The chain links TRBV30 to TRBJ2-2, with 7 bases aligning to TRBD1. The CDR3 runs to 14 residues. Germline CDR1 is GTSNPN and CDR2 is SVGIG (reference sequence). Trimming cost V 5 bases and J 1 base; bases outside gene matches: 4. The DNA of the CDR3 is TGTGCCTGGGTGGGACAGATGAACACCGGGGAGCTGTTTTTT. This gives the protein CAWVGQMNTGELFF.

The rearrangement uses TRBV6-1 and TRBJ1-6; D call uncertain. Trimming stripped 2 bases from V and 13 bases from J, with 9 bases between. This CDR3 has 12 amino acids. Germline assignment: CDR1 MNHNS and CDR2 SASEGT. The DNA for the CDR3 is TGTGCCAGCAGTGAACGGAACCCTCCCCTCCACTTT. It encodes CASSERNPPLHF.